The clone carrying this T cell receptor beta chain showed up just once. Libraries were prepared by immunoSEQ multiplex PCR; TCRdb keeps only in-frame clonotypes and omits some of them. The data contain 300,000 to 400,000 clones, roughly 86% of them singletons. This sample is part of a study of blood T cell repertoires in COVID-19. Germline V CDR1 and CDR2: SGDLS, YYNGEE. V shed 3 bases and J 7 bases; nucleotides not matched to a gene: 9. The CDR3 is made up of 15 amino acids. The TCR originated in a woman in her 70s with COVID-19, enrolled during active disease. This rearrangement joins TRBV9 to TRBJ2-2; TRBD1 matches 7 bases. Material: peripheral blood. CDR3 amino acids: CASSDTRGLGGELFF. The CDR3 region has the DNA TGTGCCAGCAGCGACACAAGGGGGCTCGGCGGGGAGCTGTTTTTT. Drawing the rest from reference TRBV9 and TRBJ2-2, the complete variable domain is DSGVTQTPKHLITATGQRVTLRCSPRSGDLSVYWYQQSLDQGLQFLIQYYNGEERAKGNILERFSAQQFPDLHSELNLSSLELGDSALYFCASSDTRGLGGELFFGEGSRLTVL.